These T cell receptor beta chains were read from a single sample in a study of shared clonotypes between healthy human individuals. Data came from immunoSEQ multiplex PCR; TCRdb stores just in-frame clones and leaves some out. Here the sample spans some 2,400,000 clones, approximately 95% being singletons. Sequenced: naive CD4+ T cells sorted from blood. The receptors come from a man aged 18 to 29 in good health. Each CDR3 is given with its conserved first and last residue. D genes are given only for firm matches. Rows give clone size only sometimes, using once, few, many, or a class for an expanded clone.

j_call clone_size v_call d_call cdr3_aa cdr3_nt
TRBJ2-4 . TRBV18 TRBD2 CASSPPGGSAKNIQYF TGTGCCAGCTCACCCCCGGGAGGTTCGGCCAAAAACATTCAGTACTTC
TRBJ2-2 . TRBV7-2 . CANKRGEARELFF TGTGCCAACAAGAGGGGGGAGGCCCGGGAGCTGTTTTTT
TRBJ1-2 . TRBV19 . CASSIPPARGYTF TGTGCCAGTAGTATACCCCCGGCTCGGGGCTACACCTTC
TRBJ2-3 . TRBV5-6 . CASSFSSKGTDTQYF TGTGCCAGCAGCTTCAGCTCCAAGGGCACAGATACGCAGTATTTT
TRBJ2-4 . TRBV2 . CASSDLKANIQYF TGTGCCAGCAGTGATTTAAAGGCAAACATTCAGTACTTC
TRBJ1-3 . TRBV30 . CAWSPSRDGNTIYF TGTGCCTGGAGTCCCTCGAGAGACGGAAACACCATATATTTT
TRBJ1-6 . TRBV5-1 . CASSLAGGDTSPLHF TGCGCCAGCAGCTTGGCAGGAGGGGATACTTCACCCCTCCACTTT
TRBJ1-5 once TRBV6-1 TRBD1 CASSEGTVNQPQHF TGTGCCAGCAGTGAGGGGACAGTCAATCAGCCCCAGCATTTT
TRBJ2-3 . TRBV5-1 . CASSLAATSTDTQYF TGCGCCAGCAGCTTAGCGGCTACTAGCACAGATACGCAGTATTTT
TRBJ1-1 . TRBV19 . CASSWGDMNTEAFF TGTGCCAGTAGTTGGGGGGACATGAACACTGAAGCTTTCTTT
TRBJ2-1 . TRBV7-8 . CASSLVSRGTEQFF TGTGCCAGCAGCTTAGTGAGTCGTGGAACTGAGCAGTTCTTC
TRBJ1-6 . TRBV5-1 TRBD1 CASSSGTVYNSPLHF TGCGCCAGCAGCTCCGGGACAGTCTATAATTCACCCCTCCACTTT
TRBJ2-1 . TRBV30 . CAWSVGSLPYNEQFF TGTGCCTGGAGTGTGGGGAGCCTACCCTACAATGAGCAGTTCTTC
TRBJ1-3 . TRBV18 . CASSPFSVSSGNTIYF TGTGCCAGCTCACCATTTTCAGTGAGCTCTGGAAACACCATATATTTT
TRBJ2-7 . TRBV4-1 TRBD2 CASSQDRTSGRAPSSYEQYF TGCGCCAGCAGCCAAGACAGGACTAGCGGGAGGGCCCCGAGCTCCTACGAGCAGTACTTC
TRBJ1-5 once TRBV27 . CASSLSPDVSNQPQHF TGTGCCAGCAGTTTGAGTCCGGACGTCAGCAATCAGCCCCAGCATTTT
TRBJ1-3 . TRBV7-2 . CASSPSGGGGSGNTIYF TGTGCCAGCAGCCCAAGCGGTGGAGGGGGCTCTGGAAACACCATATATTTT
TRBJ2-6 . TRBV28 . CASSSGMANVLTF TGTGCCAGCAGTTCCGGTATGGCCAACGTCCTGACTTTC
TRBJ1-5 . TRBV19 TRBD1 CASSIGGTVRQPQHF TGTGCCAGTAGTATAGGAGGGACAGTAAGGCAGCCCCAGCATTTT
TRBJ2-7 . TRBV27 . CASSLSQGTEQYF TGTGCCAGCAGTTTATCGCAGGGTACCGAGCAGTACTTC
TRBJ1-6 . TRBV2 . CASSEGVGTPLHF TGTGCCAGCAGTGAAGGGGTTGGGACACCCCTCCACTTT
TRBJ1-2 once TRBV7-2 . CASSLDKGSEGYTF TGTGCCAGCAGCTTAGACAAGGGTTCTGAAGGCTACACCTTC
TRBJ2-7 . TRBV28 . CASSPRVPYEQYF TGTGCCAGCAGCCCCAGGGTCCCCTACGAGCAGTACTTC
TRBJ1-2 . TRBV25-1 . CASSPRRQGGHGYTF TGTGCCAGCAGCCCTCGCCGGCAGGGAGGTCATGGCTACACCTTC
TRBJ1-2 . TRBV5-4 TRBD1 CASSFGTGALDYGYTF TGTGCCAGCAGCTTCGGGACAGGGGCCTTAGACTATGGCTACACCTTC
TRBJ2-7 . TRBV7-2 . CASSLVGSVGSYEQYF TGTGCCAGCAGCCTCGTCGGGAGTGTGGGGTCCTACGAGCAGTACTTC
TRBJ2-5 . TRBV9 TRBD1 CASSVVGTGGETQYF TGTGCCAGCAGCGTAGTGGGGACAGGGGGAGAGACCCAGTACTTC
TRBJ2-6 . TRBV7-2 TRBD1 CASSLRTGGPPVLTF TGTGCCAGCAGCTTGAGGACAGGGGGCCCTCCCGTCCTGACTTTC